The clone carrying this T cell receptor (beta chain) was seen a single time. Germline trimming cut 3 bases from V and 1 base from J; bases unmatched to any gene: 1. CDR3 length equals 14 residues. Germline CDR1 and CDR2: SGHAT and FQNNGV. This sample is part of a study of blood T cell repertoires in COVID-19. Whole-study context: Acute-phase and convalescent COVID-19 samples originated in the United States, Italy and Spain. T cells, B-cell-depleted T cells, or PBMCs supplied cDNA or gDNA.

Per the original data handling: Nucleated cell counts were estimated from reference gene primer amplification. Some clones are missing from TCRdb's copy, which holds only in-frame ones; the method was immunoSEQ multiplex PCR. The DNA was the basis for D and trimming; V, J and clone size are from that table. The sample consists of 150,000 or so clones, around 84% of them appearing once. Source material: peripheral blood. J is TRBJ2-3 and V is TRBV11-2; 7 nucleotides line up with TRBD1. The TCR originated in a woman aged 55-70 years with acute or convalescent COVID-19. CDR3 region: CASSFGTGTDTQYF. The CDR3 region has the DNA TGTGCCAGCAGCTTTGGGACAGGCACAGATACGCAGTATTTT.